The 3 T cell receptor beta chains in this list originate from one sample, sequenced in a study of CD8+ T cells in alopecia areata. Extracted from the samples, RNA was reverse transcribed into cDNA to serve as the sequencing template. Libraries were prepared by immunoSEQ multiplex PCR; TCRdb keeps only in-frame clonotypes and omits some of them. The record shows over 250,000 clones for this sample, with no singletons present. Sorting of pooled cutaneous lymph node cells used CD4, CD8alpha, NKG2D, NKG2ACE and other markers. What was sequenced was CD4+ T cells sorted from a lymph node. The receptor set was obtained from a C3H/HeJ mouse with alopecia areata. The mouse line has the MHC haplotype H2-k.

As for this clone: Germline and genes: mouse. The CDR3 extends 4 residues past the end of the read, so its final part is completed from the germline J gene. The chain links TRBV1 to TRBJ2-3; a possible D gene is TRBD2 (6 bases). This CDR3 is built from 16 residues. The V gene's germline CDR1 is NSQYPW and CDR2 LRSPGD (reference sequence). Trimming removed 0 bases from V and 2 bases from J, with 12 bases in between. CDR3 loop: CTCSADIGGYAETLYF. The sequenced part of the CDR3 DNA is TGCACCTGCAGTGCAGATATTGGGGGATATGCAGAA.

This clone was observed at least ten times. Germline and genes here are mouse. At the DNA level, this CDR3 is encoded by other sequences in the same sample as well. The CDR3 is CTCSAEAGAYAEQFF. The sequenced CDR3 bases are TGCACCTGCAGTGCAGAGGCAGGGGCCTATGCT. The chain carries TRBV1 and TRBJ2-1, with D possibly being TRBD1 (6 bases). The CDR3 extends 4 residues past the end of the read, so its final part is completed from the germline J gene. The CDR3 extends over 15 amino acids. In germline, CDR1 is NSQYPW, CDR2 LRSPGD (reference sequence). Trimming stripped 0 bases from V and 3 bases from J, with 9 bases between.

About this clone itself: The gene names here belong to mouse. Read coverage stops 4 residues before the CDR3 terminus; the germline J gene supplies the remainder. Other DNA sequences of this sample code for an identical CDR3. The chain has TRBV5 and TRBJ2-3, with TRBD2 identical over 10 bases. The CDR3 is 16 amino acids. After removal of 4 bases from V and 0 bases from J, the junction contained 4 bases not matched to a gene. Looked up from germline, CDR1 is LGHNA and CDR2 is YNLKQL (reference sequence). The CDR3 protein is CASSPTGGGSAETLYF. Partial CDR3 DNA: TGTGCCAGCAGCCCCACTGGGGGGGGTAGTGCAGAA.